This T cell receptor beta chain was retrieved from a study of early T cells in non-severe SARS-CoV-2 infection. This clonotype was counted ten times or more. The library protocol tagged individual cDNA molecules with unique molecular identifiers. TCRdb reanalysed the 5' RACE reads using MiXCR and keeps one entry per CDR3 protein. The sample has 55,000 to 75,000 distinct CDR3 sequences; more than 9% are singletons. This sequence originates from an adult who was a healthcare worker with PCR-confirmed SARS-CoV-2 infection or an uninfected control (not recorded which). Sequences were obtained from whole blood.

CDR3 protein: CASSLSAGSNYGYTF. The DNA of the CDR3 is TGTGCCAGCAGCTTATCCGCAGGGTCCAACTATGGCTACACCTTC. The V call is TRBV7-9, the J call TRBJ1-2; a possible D gene is TRBD1 (5 bases). CDR1 and CDR2 from the germline V gene are SEHNR and FQNEAQ (reference sequence). V lost 2 bases and J lost 2, with 12 bases in between. The CDR3 length is 15 residues.